Shown below are 13 T cell receptor beta chains from a single sample sequenced in a study of cytomegalovirus exposure and HLA in healthy donors. Researchers ran the PCR with 60 Vbeta and 13 Jbeta primers. The data were produced by immunoSEQ multiplex PCR, yet TCRdb's version contains in-frame clones alone and is incomplete. Counted here are roughly 100,000 clones, 60% to 85% occurring once; the ten biggest clones make up 8.6%. Sequenced: PBMCs. These receptors were taken from a woman aged 40 to 55 in good health and CMV-seropositive.

There are a few counts of this clone. The rearrangement joins TRBV4-1 to TRBJ1-1, with D uncertain. The CDR3 loop spans 15 amino acids. Germline lookup yields CDR1 MGHRA and CDR2 YSYEKL. V was pared by 2 bases and J by 7 bases, with 17 bases between. The CDR3 DNA follows: TGCGCCAGCAGCCAATCGTCTCAGGTGAATCTTGAAGCTTTCTTT. Translating gives CASSQSSQVNLEAFF.

This chain's CDR3 is CASSLGPPGQLNSPLHF. The CDR3 DNA reads TGTGCCAGCAGCTTAGGTCCCCCGGGACAGCTTAATTCACCCCTCCACTTT. The gene calls are TRBV7-9 and TRBJ1-6, with TRBD1 matching over 7 bases. This CDR3 spans 17 amino acids. V shed 1 base and J 6 bases; nucleotides not matched to a gene: 9. Germline lookup yields CDR1 SEHNR and CDR2 FQNEAQ (reference sequence).

V usage is TRBV7-6 and J usage is TRBJ2-2; D possibly corresponds to TRBD2 (5 bases). In germline, CDR1 is SGHVS, CDR2 FNYEAQ. The V end lost 4 bases, the J end lost 3 bases, and 6 bases lay between the germline ends. This CDR3 contains 13 residues. The CDR3 loop reads CASSSGYTGELFF. In DNA form, the CDR3 reads TGTGCCAGCAGCTCGGGGTACACCGGGGAGCTGTTTTTT.

This clone showed up just a few times. The rearrangement joins TRBV6-5 to TRBJ2-7, with D possibly TRBD1 on 6 matching bases. The CDR3 runs to 13 residues. V was clipped by 2 bases and J by 3 bases, with 8 bases between them. Germline-derived CDR1 and CDR2 are MNHEY and SVGAGI. The CDR3 loop is CASSYDRNYEQYF. CDR3 sequence (DNA): TGTGCCAGCAGTTACGACAGGAACTACGAGCAGTACTTC.

This sequence joins TRBV7-8 and TRBJ2-7; D is possibly TRBD1 (6 bases). Germline values: CDR1 SGHVS, CDR2 FQNEAQ. This CDR3 has 14 residues. V gave up 1 base and J gave up 3 bases, with 10 bases separating them. The CDR3 is CASSLGGQNYEQYF. CDR3 coding DNA: TGTGCCAGCAGCTTAGGGGGGCAGAACTACGAGCAGTACTTC.

Regarding this clone: Distinct nucleotide sequences in the sample also encode this CDR3. The chain has TRBV7-9 and TRBJ2-3; 7 bases are shared with TRBD2. V lost 2 bases, J lost 6 bases, and 14 bases stayed unmatched. The CDR3 is 17 amino acids. Germline assignment: CDR1 SEHNR and CDR2 FQNEAQ (reference sequence). The CDR3 DNA reads as TGTGCCAGCAGCTTATGGGGCGGCGGGGGAAAAGGGGATACGCAGTATTTT. Translating it yields CASSLWGGGGKGDTQYF.

The chain couples TRBV28 to TRBJ1-6; D gene uncertain. The CDR3 runs 14 residues. Germline values: CDR1 MDHEN, CDR2 SYDVKM. Trimming shortened V by 8 bases and J by 10 bases, and 18 bases separated the two germline ends. CDR3 loop: CASSDEGISSPLHF. The DNA of the CDR3 is TGTGCCAGCTCAGACGAAGGTATTAGCTCACCCCTCCACTTT.

This clone occurred a few times. The rearrangement uses TRBV7-9 and TRBJ2-7, with 7 nucleotides matching TRBD1. The junction had 7 bases not matched to a gene; V was cut back by 5 bases and J by 9 bases. Germline V gene sequence: CDR1 SEHNR, CDR2 FQNEAQ (reference sequence). The CDR3 runs to 12 residues. The CDR3 nucleotides read TGTGCCAGCAGCCAACAGGGGTGGGCGCAGTACTTC. This encodes CASSQQGWAQYF.

The chain couples TRBV28 to TRBJ2-5; possibly TRBD1 for D (6 bases). Trimming cost V 6 bases and J 3 bases, with 11 bases left between them. Germline V CDR1 and CDR2: MDHEN, SYDVKM. This CDR3 comprises 13 residues. The CDR3, as DNA: TGTGCCAGCAGCCAGGGGATGGAAGAGACCCAGTACTTC. Translation gives CASSQGMEETQYF.

This clone has only one observation. The chain combines TRBV27 with TRBJ1-2; 8 bases map to TRBD1. The CDR3 covers 16 residues. Germline-derived CDR1 and CDR2 are MNHEY and SMNVEV (reference sequence). Unmatched junction bases numbered 8, after V lost 1 base and J lost 4 bases. The CDR3 DNA follows: TGTGCCAGCAGTTTATTCGGACAGGGACAGAGCTATGGCTACACCTTC. It yields the protein CASSLFGQGQSYGYTF.

The chain links TRBV6-5 to TRBJ2-7, with 13 bases identical to TRBD2. V lost 5 bases, J lost 4 bases, and 5 bases stayed unmatched. This CDR3 has 15 amino acids. Germline-derived CDR1 and CDR2 are MNHEY and SVGAGI. The chain's CDR3 is CASSPGTSGTYEQYF. The DNA of the CDR3 is TGTGCCAGCAGTCCCGGGACTAGCGGGACGTACGAGCAGTACTTC.

The rearrangement links TRBV28 to TRBJ1-5, with TRBD1 identical over 8 bases. J gave up 5 bases and V 7 bases, and 10 bases lay outside the gene matches. This CDR3 has 15 amino acids. Germline V gene lookup returns CDR1 MDHEN and CDR2 SYDVKM. The CDR3 sequence is CASTGQVSRDQPQHF. The CDR3 DNA is TGTGCCAGCACGGGACAGGTCTCGCGGGATCAGCCCCAGCATTTT.

This clone was observed a few times. The genes are TRBV6-5 and TRBJ2-7; 10 bases map to TRBD1. The V gene end was trimmed by 2 bases and the J gene end by 6 bases; junction bases not matched to a gene: 10. The CDR3 loop spans 16 amino acids. Germline values: CDR1 MNHEY, CDR2 SVGAGI. The CDR3 DNA sequence: TGTGCCAGCAGTTACCAGCCGGGACAGGGGTTTTCCGAGCAGTACTTC. It translates to CASSYQPGQGFSEQYF.